What follows describes a single TCR beta chain. Its antigen is still unknown. This record belongs to a study of follicular helper T cells after annual influenza vaccination. General observations from the study: Plasmablast frequency change correlated with clonality change in ICOS+CD38+ cTfh. Day 7 ICOS+CD38+ clones were most often found later in ICOS-CD38- cTfh cells.

TCRdb's copy holds only in-frame clones and misses some; the assay was immunoSEQ multiplex PCR. The sample consists of about 10,000 clones, 80% to 90% of them appearing once. Germline trimming cut 0 bases from V and 3 bases from J; bases unmatched to any gene: 8. This CDR3 is 16 amino acids long. From germline, CDR1 is LNHNV and CDR2 YYDKDF (reference sequence). Time point denoted: 2015-2016 season, 7 days after influenza vaccination. Excluded were substance abuse, HIV/AIDS, active cancer, immunomodulatory drugs and active illness. The sequence was obtained from an adult who received the influenza vaccine. The source was CXCR5+ CD38- circulating T follicular helper cells from blood, collected 7 days after influenza vaccination. The sample's subset: circulating Tfh, non-naive CD4+CXCR5+PD-1+ (ICOS+CD38+ or ICOS-CD38-). The genes are TRBV15 and TRBJ2-7; 7 bases are a match to TRBD1. CDR3 in amino acids: CATSRDYGTEGYEQYF. CDR3 DNA sequence: TGTGCCACCAGCAGAGATTACGGGACAGAAGGCTACGAGCAGTACTTC.